This T cell receptor beta chain comes out of a study of blood T cell repertoires in COVID-19. On the study more broadly: Acute and convalescent COVID-19 samples came from the United States, Italy and Spain.

V trimming: 5 bases; J trimming: 5 bases; junction bases outside the gene matches: 7. The CDR3 sequence is 15 residues long. CDR1 is MRHNA and CDR2 is SNTAGT in the germline V gene. Original processing methods: Amplification of reference gene primers was used by the study to estimate nucleated cell counts. The method was immunoSEQ multiplex PCR; TCRdb's version includes in-frame clones alone and lacks a portion of them. V and J calls and clone size are those listed in that table; D and trimming were worked out from the DNA. The data contain 280,000 or so clones, roughly 90% of them singletons. This chain uses TRBV6-4 with TRBJ2-1, with 9 bases fitting TRBD1. The source is a woman aged 55-69 years with acute or convalescent COVID-19. Specimen: peripheral blood. This CDR3 is CASSPGTGINNEQFF. DNA of the CDR3: TGTGCCAGCAGTCCCGGGACAGGGATCAACAATGAGCAGTTCTTC.